Below, one T cell receptor beta chain is given with its context. Its antigen remains unidentified. Germline lookup yields CDR1 KGHDR and CDR2 SFDVKD. V gave up 8 bases and J gave up 4 bases, with 13 bases separating them. CDR3 length equals 14 residues. The record originates from a study of T-cell memory formation after mild COVID-19. Study outcomes and limitations: Among CD4+ contracting clones, most were CM and EM, and CD8+ ones EMRA. While clones contracting from day 15 to 85 were balanced between CD4 and CD8, later expanders leaned CD4+. Cross-reactive memory apparently joined, as some responding clones appeared in pre-infection memory.

From 5'RACE with constant-segment primers came TCR alpha and TCR beta cDNA libraries that carried sample barcodes and UMIs. One entry per CDR3 protein, called by TCRdb with MiXCR from the 5' RACE reads. Among around 180,000 distinct CDR3 sequences, 15% to 20% were seen once, and the ten largest hold approximately 2.1%. V and J are TRBV24-1 and TRBJ2-2; D is unclear. The sequenced sample consisted of PBMCs or a T cell subset sorted from them (not recorded which). This TCR was recovered from an adult woman who had mild COVID-19 (a few samples of this study predate the infection). Cell type and time point are not known. The CDR3 reads CATTEDRGTGELFF. In DNA, the CDR3 is TGTGCCACCACCGAGGATCGCGGCACCGGGGAGCTGTTTTTT.